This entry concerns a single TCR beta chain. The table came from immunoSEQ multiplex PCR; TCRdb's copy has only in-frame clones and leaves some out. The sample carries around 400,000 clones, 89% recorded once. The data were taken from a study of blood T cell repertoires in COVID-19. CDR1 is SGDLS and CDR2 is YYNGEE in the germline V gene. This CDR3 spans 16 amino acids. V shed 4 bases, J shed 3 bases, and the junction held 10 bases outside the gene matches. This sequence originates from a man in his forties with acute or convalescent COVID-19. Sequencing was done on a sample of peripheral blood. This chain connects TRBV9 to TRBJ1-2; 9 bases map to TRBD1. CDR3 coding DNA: TGTGCCAGCAGCACCAGCACAGGGGGCTTGGACTATGGCTACACCTTC. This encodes CASSTSTGGLDYGYTF.